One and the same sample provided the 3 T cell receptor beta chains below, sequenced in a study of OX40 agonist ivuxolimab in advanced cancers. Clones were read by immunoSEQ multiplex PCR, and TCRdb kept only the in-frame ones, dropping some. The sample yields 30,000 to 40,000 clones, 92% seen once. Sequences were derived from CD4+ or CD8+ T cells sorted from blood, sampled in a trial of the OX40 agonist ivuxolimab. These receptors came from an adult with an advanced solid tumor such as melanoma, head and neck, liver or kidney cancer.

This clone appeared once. The CDR3 reads CASSPGTPGPSNSPLHF. The CDR3 DNA follows: TGTGCCAGCAGCCCCGGGACACCCGGGCCCTCCAATTCACCCCTCCACTTT. The chain links TRBV27 to TRBJ1-6; D perhaps matches TRBD1 (6 bases). V lost 6 bases and J 7 bases, leaving 22 bases between the germline ends. The germline V gene has CDR1 MNHEY and CDR2 SMNVEV (reference sequence). The CDR3 is 17 residues long.

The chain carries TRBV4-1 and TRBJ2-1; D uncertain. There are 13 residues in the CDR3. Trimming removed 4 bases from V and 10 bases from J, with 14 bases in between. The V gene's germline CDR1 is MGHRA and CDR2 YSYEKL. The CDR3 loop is CASSRGPDPEQFF. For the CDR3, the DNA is TGCGCCAGCAGCCGAGGACCGGACCCCGAGCAGTTCTTC.

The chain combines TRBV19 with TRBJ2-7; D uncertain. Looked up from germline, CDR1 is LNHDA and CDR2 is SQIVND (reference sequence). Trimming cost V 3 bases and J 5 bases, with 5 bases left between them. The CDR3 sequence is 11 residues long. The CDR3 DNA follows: TGTGCCAGTAGTATTGGCCACGAGCAGTACTTC. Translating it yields CASSIGHEQYF.